The 23 T cell receptor beta chains in this list originate from one sample, sequenced in a study of shared clonotypes between healthy human individuals. Assay: immunoSEQ multiplex PCR; the TCRdb copy retains only in-frame clones and omits some. This table has roughly 680,000 clones, 72% appearing once. The sequencing input was memory CD4+ T cells sorted from blood. Subset indicated: CD45RA-negative fraction. The receptor source for this set is a woman under 40 in good health.

V and J are TRBV2 and TRBJ2-1; 10 bases line up with TRBD2. The CDR3 runs 15 residues. Germline V gene lookup returns CDR1 SNHLY and CDR2 FYNNEI. Germline trimming cut 2 bases from V and 7 bases from J; bases unmatched to any gene: 5. The CDR3 DNA reads TGTGCCAGCAGTGAATGGGCTAGCGGGGGTAATGAGCAGTTCTTC. It encodes CASSEWASGGNEQFF.

The chain couples TRBV5-1 to TRBJ1-2, with 7 bases fitting TRBD1. The CDR3 contains 16 residues. The germline V gene encodes CDR1 SGHRS and CDR2 YFSETQ. Losses at the gene ends were 0 bases for V and 3 bases for J; bases not matched to a gene: 8. CDR3 in amino acids: CASSLGWDSQYYGYTF. The CDR3 nucleotides are TGCGCCAGCAGCTTGGGTTGGGACAGCCAGTACTATGGCTACACCTTC.

This clone was found a few times. The chain uses TRBV6-1 and TRBJ1-1; D unresolved. Germline V CDR1 and CDR2: MNHNS, SASEGT. The V and J ends lost 0 bases and 5 bases respectively, with 10 bases between them. This CDR3 region has 14 residues. The CDR3 loop reads CASSEARVSTEAFF. Here the CDR3 DNA reads TGTGCCAGCAGTGAAGCGAGGGTTAGTACTGAAGCTTTCTTT.

This clone was seen a single time. In DNA form, the CDR3 reads TGTGCCAGCAGCTTTACAGGGAAAACTGAAGCTTTCTTT. Protein: CASSFTGKTEAFF. The chain couples TRBV11-2 to TRBJ1-1; the D gene is possibly TRBD1 (6 bases). The CDR3 has 13 residues. V dropped 3 bases and J dropped 5 bases, with 10 bases sitting between them. CDR1 is SGHAT, CDR2 FQNNGV, per germline.

This chain links TRBV7-9 with TRBJ1-1; a weak D match, TRBD1 (5 bases). The germline CDR1 and CDR2 sequences are SEHNR and FQNEAQ (reference sequence). Trimming took off 5 bases at V and 3 bases at J, with 13 bases between the two ends. This CDR3 has 14 amino acids. CDR3 sequence (DNA): TGTGCCAGCAGCCAAGGAAGGGGATACACTGAAGCTTTCTTT. Residues: CASSQGRGYTEAFF.

This chain joins TRBV15 and TRBJ2-6; the D gene is possibly TRBD2 (6 bases). Germline CDR1 is LNHNV and CDR2 is YYDKDF (reference sequence). Between the trimmed V and J ends, which lost 5 bases and 4 bases, there was a span of 12 bases. The CDR3 consists of 15 residues. The CDR3 spells CATSVGGAGANVLTF. The CDR3 nucleotides are TGTGCCACCAGCGTCGGGGGAGCCGGGGCCAACGTCCTGACTTTC.

The chain links TRBV2 to TRBJ2-7; weak D call: TRBD2 (6 bases). The CDR3 spans 16 residues. Per the germline V gene, CDR1 is SNHLY and CDR2 is FYNNEI. With 4 bases removed from V and 3 bases from J, the gap between germline ends came to 19 bases. The CDR3 spells CASSGRGRATHYEQYF. The CDR3 region has the DNA TGTGCCAGCAGTGGGAGGGGAAGGGCCACCCACTACGAGCAGTACTTC.

V and J are TRBV7-9 and TRBJ2-7; D not certain. V was cut by 2 bases and J by 0 bases, with 8 bases left in between. This CDR3 has 14 amino acids. CDR1 is SEHNR, CDR2 FQNEAQ, per germline (reference sequence). The CDR3 loop reads CASSLQADSYEQYF. CDR3 nucleotides: TGTGCCAGCAGCTTACAGGCTGACTCCTACGAGCAGTACTTC. Based on the CDR3 plus reference TRBV7-9 and TRBJ2-7, the full variable domain is DTGVSQNPRHKITKRGQNVTFRCDPISEHNRLYWYRQTLGQGPEFLTYFQNEAQLEKSRLLSDRFSAERPKGSFSTLEIQRTEQGDSAMYLCASSLQADSYEQYFGPGTRLTVT.

The V call is TRBV2, the J call TRBJ2-7; 7 bases align to TRBD2. V shed 6 bases, J shed 2 bases, and the junction held 7 bases outside the gene matches. Germline values: CDR1 SNHLY, CDR2 FYNNEI. The CDR3 consists of 14 residues. The CDR3 reads CASSEGRGTYEQYF. The CDR3 nucleotides read TGTGCCAGCAGCGAGGGGCGGGGGACCTACGAGCAGTACTTC.

This chain uses TRBV5-1 with TRBJ1-2; D gene uncertain. V lost 0 bases and J lost 8, with 14 bases in between. The germline CDR1 and CDR2 sequences are SGHRS and YFSETQ. The CDR3 loop spans 14 amino acids. The CDR3 region has the DNA TGCGCCAGCAGCTTGGGGCAGGAGGGAAGCGGCTACACCTTC. It translates to CASSLGQEGSGYTF.

The rearrangement uses TRBV5-1 and TRBJ1-1; D is unresolved. This CDR3 is 14 amino acids long. With 4 bases removed from V and 2 bases from J, the gap between germline ends came to 12 bases. The V gene's germline CDR1 is SGHRS and CDR2 YFSETQ. The CDR3 DNA follows: TGCGCCAGCAGCCCAAACCCCGCAAACACTGAAGCTTTCTTT. This gives the protein CASSPNPANTEAFF.

The chain has TRBV5-1 and TRBJ2-1; D call uncertain. This CDR3 has 17 residues. V was shortened by 4 bases and J by 0 bases, with 17 bases between the two germline ends. CDR1 SGHRS and CDR2 YFSETQ come from the germline V gene. This chain's CDR3 is CASSTERPISSYNEQFF. The CDR3 DNA reads TGCGCCAGCAGCACGGAACGGCCCATCAGCTCCTACAATGAGCAGTTCTTC.

The V gene is TRBV7-8, the J gene TRBJ1-2; TRBD1 agrees at 8 bases. CDR1 is SGHVS, CDR2 FQNEAQ, per germline. The CDR3 length is 17 residues. Trimming at V came to 1 base and at J to 5 bases, leaving 12 bases not matched to a gene. CDR3 DNA: TGTGCCAGCAGCTTAGTGAGTGGGACAGGCAGCTGGTATGGCTACACCTTC. It yields the protein CASSLVSGTGSWYGYTF.

The chain couples TRBV5-4 to TRBJ1-1, with 10 bases identical to TRBD1. CDR3 length equals 17 residues. V trimming: 7 bases; J trimming: 0 bases; junction bases outside the gene matches: 12. The germline CDR1 and CDR2 sequences are SGHNT and YYREEE (reference sequence). The CDR3 spells CASRRDRGSVMNTEAFF. DNA for the CDR3: TGTGCCAGCCGACGGGACAGGGGATCGGTTATGAACACTGAAGCTTTCTTT. The entire variable domain, with the rest obtained from reference TRBV5-4 and TRBJ1-1, is as follows: ETGVTQSPTHLIKTRGQQVTLRCSSQSGHNTVSWYQQALGQGPQFIFQYYREEENGRGNFPPRFSGLQFPNYSSELNVNALELDDSALYLCASRRDRGSVMNTEAFFGQGTRLTVV.

The rearrangement uses TRBV5-1 and TRBJ2-7, with TRBD1 matching 8 bases. This CDR3 contains 15 residues. The junction had 8 bases not matched to a gene; V was cut back by 2 bases and J by 4 bases. CDR1 and CDR2 from the germline V gene are SGHRS and YFSETQ. CDR3 loop: CASSFSTGGAYEQYF. The CDR3 region has the DNA TGCGCCAGCAGCTTCTCCACAGGGGGAGCTTACGAGCAGTACTTC.

With respect to this clone: The sample contains more than one DNA sequence encoding this CDR3. The V and J genes are TRBV11-2 and TRBJ1-2; weak D call: TRBD1 (5 bases). The germline CDR1 and CDR2 sequences are SGHAT and FQNNGV. V lost 5 bases to trimming and J lost 4 bases, with 11 bases between them. This CDR3 region has 13 residues. The CDR3 reads CASSPGTSYGYTF. The CDR3 bases are TGTGCCAGCAGCCCGGGGACCTCCTATGGCTACACCTTC.

Concerning this clone itself: The same CDR3 also results from other DNA sequences found in this sample. The rearrangement joins TRBV28 to TRBJ2-7, with 7 bases lining up with TRBD1. With V trimmed by 6 bases and J by 3 bases, 5 bases remained unmatched. Germline V gene lookup returns CDR1 MDHEN and CDR2 SYDVKM. The length of the CDR3 is 13 residues. The CDR3 DNA reads TGTGCCAGCAGGCCGGGACAGAGCTACGAGCAGTACTTC. This codes for CASRPGQSYEQYF.

The V and J genes are TRBV7-9 and TRBJ2-7; TRBD2 matches 9 bases. CDR1 SEHNR and CDR2 FQNEAQ come from the germline V gene (reference sequence). The length of the CDR3 is 17 residues. J gave up 7 bases and V 5 bases, and 18 bases lay outside the gene matches. DNA for the CDR3: TGTGCCAGCAGCCCGATCGGTTTAGCGGGAGAGACGGGGGAGCAGTACTTC. It is translated as CASSPIGLAGETGEQYF.

Details on this clone: Within the sample, other DNA sequences also encode this same CDR3. The chain uses TRBV4-1 and TRBJ1-4, with D tentatively TRBD1 (5 bases). Germline-derived CDR1 and CDR2 are MGHRA and YSYEKL. Deletions cut 1 base from V and 8 bases from J, with 14 bases between. The CDR3 is 15 amino acids. CDR3 nucleotide sequence: TGCGCCAGCAGCCAAGGTTGGCAGGGAAACGAAAAACTGTTTTTT. This gives the protein CASSQGWQGNEKLFF.

The rearrangement links TRBV27 to TRBJ1-3, with a possible D match to TRBD1 (5 bases). V lost 5 bases and J lost 8, with 16 bases in between. The CDR3 is 14 residues long. Germline V gives CDR1 MNHEY, CDR2 SMNVEV (reference sequence). CDR3 loop: CASSPDSRLDTIYF. The CDR3 DNA is TGTGCCAGCAGTCCAGACAGTAGATTAGACACCATATATTTT.

The chain uses TRBV9 and TRBJ2-1; TRBD1 agrees at 11 bases. In germline, CDR1 is SGDLS, CDR2 YYNGEE. The junction had 10 bases not matched to a gene; V was cut back by 3 bases and J by 8 bases. This CDR3 is 16 amino acids long. CDR3 amino acids: CASSARDRGDYDEQFF. The CDR3 DNA reads as TGTGCCAGCAGCGCGAGGGACAGGGGGGATTATGATGAGCAGTTCTTC.

The chain recombines TRBV6-1 with TRBJ2-7, with D perhaps assigned TRBD1 or TRBD2 (5 bases each). The length of the CDR3 is 15 residues. V was shortened by 7 bases and J by 4 bases, with 20 bases between the two germline ends. In germline, CDR1 is MNHNS, CDR2 SASEGT. CDR3 nucleotide sequence: TGTGCCAGCATTTCTGACCGGGACCGAGAGTACGAGCAGTACTTC. Protein product: CASISDRDREYEQYF.

This clone has a single count. This may be a read error, as it is one base from a much larger clone. The chain recombines TRBV11-3 with TRBJ2-3, with 10 positions matching TRBD2. CDR3 length: 15 amino acids. CDR1 and CDR2 from the germline V gene are SGHNT and YENEEA. V shed 4 bases and J 1 base; nucleotides not matched to a gene: 2. The CDR3 nucleotides read TGTGCCAGCAGCTCCGGGACTAGCGGCACAGATACGCAGTATTTT. This codes for CASSSGTSGTDTQYF.